What follows describes a single TCR beta chain. The antigen is undetermined. V was shortened by 0 bases and J by 5 bases, with 16 bases between the two germline ends. CDR1 and CDR2 from the germline V gene are MGHRA and YSYEKL. The CDR3 length is 16 residues. Profiled with immunoSEQ multiplex PCR; TCRdb holds only in-frame clones, not every one. The sample yields approximately 90,000 clones, roughly 90% seen once. This specimen comes from a study of graft-versus-host responses after intestinal transplantation. Study as a whole: Each recipient received a multivisceral, liver-intestinal, or isolated intestinal graft. Uniformly, recipients were administered anti-thymocyte globulin induction with subsequent tacrolimus and steroids for two to three years. Study-wide results and limits: GvH clones occurred in recipient marrow; some first appeared in ileum or blood. Among circulating GvH clones, peak levels were associated with early post-transplant declines in HvG clones.

The input for sequencing was unstimulated CD4+ T cells sorted from spleen or lymph node cells, taken before transplant. This sequence joins TRBV4-1 and TRBJ1-2; the D is unclear. This TCR was recovered from a human donor who was the organ donor for an intestinal transplant. CDR3 loop: CASSQDRGRPLYGYTF. DNA of the CDR3: TGCGCCAGCAGCCAAGATAGAGGGAGACCCCTATATGGCTACACCTTC.